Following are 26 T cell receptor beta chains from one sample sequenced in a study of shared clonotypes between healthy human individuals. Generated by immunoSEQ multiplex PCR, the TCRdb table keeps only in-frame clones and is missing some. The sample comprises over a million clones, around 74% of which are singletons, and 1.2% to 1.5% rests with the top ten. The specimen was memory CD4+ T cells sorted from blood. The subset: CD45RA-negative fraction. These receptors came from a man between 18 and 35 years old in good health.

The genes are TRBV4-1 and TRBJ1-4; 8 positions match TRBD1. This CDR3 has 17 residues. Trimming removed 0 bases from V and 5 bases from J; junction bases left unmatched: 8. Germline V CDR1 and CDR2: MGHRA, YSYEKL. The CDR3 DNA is TGCGCCAGCAGCCAAGAAGAGGGGCACAGGGGGAATGAAAAACTGTTTTTT. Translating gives CASSQEEGHRGNEKLFF.

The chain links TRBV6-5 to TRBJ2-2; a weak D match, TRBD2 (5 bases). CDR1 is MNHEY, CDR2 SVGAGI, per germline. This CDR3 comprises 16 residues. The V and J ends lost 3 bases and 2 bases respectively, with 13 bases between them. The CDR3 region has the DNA TGTGCCAGCAGTTATGGTGGACTTCTCAACACCGGGGAGCTGTTTTTT. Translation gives CASSYGGLLNTGELFF.

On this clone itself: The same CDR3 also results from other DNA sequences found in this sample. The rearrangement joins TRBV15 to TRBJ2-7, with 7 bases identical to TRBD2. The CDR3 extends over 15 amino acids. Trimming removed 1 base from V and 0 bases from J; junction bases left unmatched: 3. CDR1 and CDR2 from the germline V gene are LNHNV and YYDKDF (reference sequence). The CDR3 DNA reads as TGTGCCACCAGCAGAGGAGGCGGGAGCTCCTACGAGCAGTACTTC. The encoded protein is CATSRGGGSSYEQYF.

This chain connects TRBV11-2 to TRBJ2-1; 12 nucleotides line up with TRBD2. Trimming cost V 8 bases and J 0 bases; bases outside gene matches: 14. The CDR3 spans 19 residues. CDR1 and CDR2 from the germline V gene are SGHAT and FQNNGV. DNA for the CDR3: TGTGCCAGCGGCCCCCGACTAGCGGGGGCCGCGAGCTCCTACAATGAGCAGTTCTTC. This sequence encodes CASGPRLAGAASSYNEQFF.

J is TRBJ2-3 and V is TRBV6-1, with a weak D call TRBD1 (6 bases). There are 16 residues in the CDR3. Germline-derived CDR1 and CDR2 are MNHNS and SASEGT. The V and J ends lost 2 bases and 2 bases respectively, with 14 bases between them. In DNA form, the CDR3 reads TGTGCCAGCAGTGAACACCGGGACAAATCCACAGATACGCAGTATTTT. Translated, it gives CASSEHRDKSTDTQYF.

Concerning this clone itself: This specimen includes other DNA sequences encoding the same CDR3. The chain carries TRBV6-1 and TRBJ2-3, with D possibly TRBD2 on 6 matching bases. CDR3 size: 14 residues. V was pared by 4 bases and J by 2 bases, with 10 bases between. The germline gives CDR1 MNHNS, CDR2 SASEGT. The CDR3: CASSGLAVTDTQYF. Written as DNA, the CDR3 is TGTGCCAGCAGTGGTTTAGCGGTCACAGATACGCAGTATTTT.

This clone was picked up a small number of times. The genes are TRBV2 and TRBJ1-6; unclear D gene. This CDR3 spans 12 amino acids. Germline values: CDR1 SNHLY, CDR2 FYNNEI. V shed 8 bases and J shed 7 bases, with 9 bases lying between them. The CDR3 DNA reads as TGTGCCAGCGCCACGGGGAATTCACCCCTCCACTTT. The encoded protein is CASATGNSPLHF.

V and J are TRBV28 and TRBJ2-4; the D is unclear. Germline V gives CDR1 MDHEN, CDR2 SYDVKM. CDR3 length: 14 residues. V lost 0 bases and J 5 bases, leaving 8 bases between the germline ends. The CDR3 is CASSLWSDQNIQYF. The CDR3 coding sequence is TGTGCCAGCAGTTTATGGTCCGACCAAAACATTCAGTACTTC. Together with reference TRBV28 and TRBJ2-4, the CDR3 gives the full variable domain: DVKVTQSSRYLVKRTGEKVFLECVQDMDHENMFWYRQDPGLGLRLIYFSYDVKMKEKGDIPEGYSVSREKKERFSLILESASTNQTSMYLCASSLWSDQNIQYFGAGTRLSVL.

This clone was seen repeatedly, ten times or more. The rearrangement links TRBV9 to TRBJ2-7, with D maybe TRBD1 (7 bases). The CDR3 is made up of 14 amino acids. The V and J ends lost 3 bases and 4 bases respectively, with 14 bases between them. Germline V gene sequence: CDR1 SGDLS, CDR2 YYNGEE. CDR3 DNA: TGTGCCAGCAGCGCAGGAGGGGGCAGGTACGAGCAGTACTTC. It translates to CASSAGGGRYEQYF.

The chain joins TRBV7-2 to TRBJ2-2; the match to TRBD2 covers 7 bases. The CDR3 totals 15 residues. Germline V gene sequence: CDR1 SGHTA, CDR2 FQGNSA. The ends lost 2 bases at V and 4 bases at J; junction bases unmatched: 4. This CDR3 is CASSLSGAFTGELFF. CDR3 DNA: TGTGCCAGCAGCTTAAGCGGGGCCTTCACCGGGGAGCTGTTTTTT.

The CDR3: CASSEGLFYEQYF. The CDR3 nucleotides are TGTGCCAGCAGTGAAGGGTTATTCTACGAGCAGTACTTC. The V gene is TRBV2, the J gene TRBJ2-7; D call uncertain. The V end lost 1 base, the J end lost 3 bases, and 7 bases lay between the germline ends. The CDR3 covers 13 residues. In germline, CDR1 is SNHLY, CDR2 FYNNEI. Based on the CDR3 plus reference TRBV2 and TRBJ2-7, the full variable domain is EPEVTQTPSHQVTQMGQEVILRCVPISNHLYFYWYRQILGQKVEFLVSFYNNEISEKSEIFDDQFSVERPDGSNFTLKIRSTKLEDSAMYFCASSEGLFYEQYFGPGTRLTVT.

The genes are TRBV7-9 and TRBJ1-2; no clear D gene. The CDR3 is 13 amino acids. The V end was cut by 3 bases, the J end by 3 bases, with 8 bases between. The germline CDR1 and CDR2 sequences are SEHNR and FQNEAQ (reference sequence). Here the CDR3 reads CASSLGSDYGYTF. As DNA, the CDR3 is TGTGCCAGCAGCTTGGGGAGTGACTATGGCTACACCTTC.

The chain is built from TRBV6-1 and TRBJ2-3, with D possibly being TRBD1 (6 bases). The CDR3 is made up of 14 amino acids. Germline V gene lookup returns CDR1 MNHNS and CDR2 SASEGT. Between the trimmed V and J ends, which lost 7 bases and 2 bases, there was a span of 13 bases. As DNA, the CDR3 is TGTGCCAGCATATTCGGGACACACACAGATACGCAGTATTTT. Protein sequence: CASIFGTHTDTQYF.

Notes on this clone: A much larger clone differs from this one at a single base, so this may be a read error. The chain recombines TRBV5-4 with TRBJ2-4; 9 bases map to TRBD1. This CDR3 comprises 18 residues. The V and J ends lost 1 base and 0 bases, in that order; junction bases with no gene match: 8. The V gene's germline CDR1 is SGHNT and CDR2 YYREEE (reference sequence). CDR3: CASSLLGQGELAKNIQYF. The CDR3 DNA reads TGTGCCAGCAGCTTGCTGGGACAGGGAGAATTAGCCAAAAACATTCAGTACTTC.

CDR3 sequence (DNA): TGTGCCAGCGCTCCCGGGGGGCCGTCCTACGAGCAGTACTTC. The encoded protein is CASAPGGPSYEQYF. This chain links TRBV6-6 with TRBJ2-7; possible D gene TRBD2, 7 bases. This CDR3 is built from 14 residues. Trimming cost V 8 bases and J 1 base, with 15 bases left between them. CDR1 is MNHNY, CDR2 SVGAGI, per germline (reference sequence).

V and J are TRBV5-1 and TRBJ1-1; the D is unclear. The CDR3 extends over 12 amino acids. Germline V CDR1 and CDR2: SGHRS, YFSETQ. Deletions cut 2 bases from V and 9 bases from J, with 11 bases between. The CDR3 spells CASSFDGFQAFF. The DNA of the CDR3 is TGCGCCAGCAGCTTTGATGGGTTCCAAGCTTTCTTT. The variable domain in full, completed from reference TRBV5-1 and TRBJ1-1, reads KAGVTQTPRYLIKTRGQQVTLSCSPISGHRSVSWYQQTPGQGLQFLFEYFSETQRNKGNFPGRFSGRQFSNSRSEMNVSTLELGDSALYLCASSFDGFQAFFGQGTRLTVV.

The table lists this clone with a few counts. CDR3 sequence (DNA): TGTGCCAGCAGCCAAGCAGGCGGGAGAGATGTTGAACTGTTTTTT. Its translation: CASSQAGGRDVELFF. This chain links TRBV4-2 with TRBJ1-4; no firm D call. V lost 1 base, J lost 12 bases, and 18 bases lay in between. Germline CDR1 is LGHNA and CDR2 is YNFKEQ. CDR3 length: 15 residues.

CDR3 nucleotide sequence: TGTGCCAGCAGCTTACCTAGCGGAACCACCTCTGGGGCCAACGTCCTGACTTTC. Protein product: CASSLPSGTTSGANVLTF. The chain links TRBV5-4 to TRBJ2-6, with 7 bases that match TRBD2. The CDR3 runs to 18 residues. V lost 2 bases to trimming and J lost 0 bases; unmatched junction nucleotides: 8. CDR1 and CDR2 (germline): SGHNT, YYREEE (reference sequence).

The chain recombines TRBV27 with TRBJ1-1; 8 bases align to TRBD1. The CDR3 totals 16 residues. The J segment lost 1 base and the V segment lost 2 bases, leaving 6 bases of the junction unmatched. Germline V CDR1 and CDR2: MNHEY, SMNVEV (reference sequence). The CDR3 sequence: CASSLDRGGRNTEAFF. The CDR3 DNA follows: TGTGCCAGCAGTTTAGACAGGGGAGGTAGGAACACTGAAGCTTTCTTT.

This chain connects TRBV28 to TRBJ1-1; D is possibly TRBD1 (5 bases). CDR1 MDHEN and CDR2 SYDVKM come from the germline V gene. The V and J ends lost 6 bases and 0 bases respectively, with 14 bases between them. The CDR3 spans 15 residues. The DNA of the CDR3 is TGTGCCAGCAGCCTCCGAGGGGTTATGAACACTGAAGCTTTCTTT. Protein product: CASSLRGVMNTEAFF. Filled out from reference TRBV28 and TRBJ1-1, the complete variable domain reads DVKVTQSSRYLVKRTGEKVFLECVQDMDHENMFWYRQDPGLGLRLIYFSYDVKMKEKGDIPEGYSVSREKKERFSLILESASTNQTSMYLCASSLRGVMNTEAFFGQGTRLTVV.

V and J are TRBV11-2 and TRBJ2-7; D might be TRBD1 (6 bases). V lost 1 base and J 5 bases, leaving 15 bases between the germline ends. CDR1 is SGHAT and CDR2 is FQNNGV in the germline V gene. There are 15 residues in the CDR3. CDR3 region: CASSLGGQGYDEQYF. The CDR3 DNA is TGTGCCAGCAGCTTAGGAGGGCAGGGGTACGACGAGCAGTACTTC.

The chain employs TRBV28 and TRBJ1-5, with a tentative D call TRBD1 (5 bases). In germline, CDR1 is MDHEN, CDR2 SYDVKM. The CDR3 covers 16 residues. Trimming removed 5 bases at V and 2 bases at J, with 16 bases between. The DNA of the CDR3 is TGTGCCAGCAGTCCCGACCGGGGGTGGGGCAATCAGCCCCAGCATTTT. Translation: CASSPDRGWGNQPQHF.

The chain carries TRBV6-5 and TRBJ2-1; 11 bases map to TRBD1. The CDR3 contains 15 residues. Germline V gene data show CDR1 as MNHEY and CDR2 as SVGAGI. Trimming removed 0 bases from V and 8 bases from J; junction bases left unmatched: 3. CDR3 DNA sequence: TGTGCCAGCAGTTACTCCGGGACAGGGGGTTATGAGCAGTTCTTC. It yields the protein CASSYSGTGGYEQFF.

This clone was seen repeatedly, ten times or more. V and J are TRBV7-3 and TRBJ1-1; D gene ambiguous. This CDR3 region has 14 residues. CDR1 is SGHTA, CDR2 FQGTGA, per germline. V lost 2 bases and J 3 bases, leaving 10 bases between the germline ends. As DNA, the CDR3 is TGTGCCAGCAGCTTACAGTCCGGAGACACTGAAGCTTTCTTT. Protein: CASSLQSGDTEAFF.

In DNA form, the CDR3 reads TGTGCCAGCAGCTTCGATCAGGGGCCGTACTATGGCTACACCTTC. It codes for CASSFDQGPYYGYTF. V and J are TRBV7-2 and TRBJ1-2, with TRBD1 as a possible D gene (6 bases). The V end lost 3 bases, the J end lost 3 bases, and 14 bases lay between the germline ends. The CDR3 runs 15 residues. Germline values: CDR1 SGHTA, CDR2 FQGNSA.

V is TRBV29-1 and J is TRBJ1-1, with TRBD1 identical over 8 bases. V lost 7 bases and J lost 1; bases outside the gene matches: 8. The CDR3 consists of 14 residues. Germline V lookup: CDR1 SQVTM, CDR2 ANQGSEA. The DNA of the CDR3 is TGCAGCGACCTGGACAGGGCGCGGAACACTGAAGCTTTCTTT. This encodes CSDLDRARNTEAFF. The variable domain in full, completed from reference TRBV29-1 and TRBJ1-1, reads SAVISQKPSRDICQRGTSLTIQCQVDSQVTMMFWYRQQPGQSLTLIATANQGSEATYESGFVIDKFPISRPNLTFSTLTVSNMSPEDSSIYLCSDLDRARNTEAFFGQGTRLTVV.